This TCR beta chain was captured by sequencing in a study of OX40 agonist ivuxolimab in advanced cancers. For the study in its entirety: Ivuxolimab was a fully human IgG2 agonistic monoclonal antibody targeting the costimulatory receptor OX40 (CD134). The point of sequencing TCRbeta in the periphery was to test whether ivuxolimab changed TCR sequence diversity and drove clonal T-cell expansion. Patients were allowed to have had prior anti-PD-1, anti-PD-L1 or anti-CTLA-4 therapy, and more than 35% of the dose-escalation patients had been treated with checkpoint inhibitors. Intravenous ivuxolimab was administered to patients every 2 weeks at six dose levels: 0.01, 0.1, 0.3, 1.5, 3 and 10 mg/kg. Three dose-escalation patients achieved partial responses, one with hepatocellular carcinoma and two with cutaneous melanoma. Of the roughly 52 patients in dose escalation, 19 had hepatocellular carcinoma, some 15 had melanoma, 9 had renal cell carcinoma and 9 had head and neck cancer. The dose-escalation cohort was 82.7% male with a mean age of about 58 years, ranging from 23 to 79. The paper describes the monotherapy dose-escalation part (N of about 47 patients) of the phase I trial of ivuxolimab.

Patients with autoimmune disease history or receiving systemic immunosuppression were excluded from the trial. In every dose cohort, peripheral blood was drawn for TCR sequencing at baseline, cycle 4 day 1, and cycle 7 day 1. The samples were drawn from a first-in-human, open-label, multicenter phase I dose-escalation trial of ivuxolimab. The trial enrolled adults with locally advanced or metastatic head and neck squamous cell, hepatocellular, melanoma or renal cell carcinoma. Before TCR sequencing, CD4+ T cells and CD8+ T cells were sorted from peripheral blood as separate populations. Relative to germline, V is 4 bases shorter and J is 0 bases shorter, with 11 bases between their ends. The CDR3 measures 15 amino acids from cysteine to phenylalanine. The only DNA kept is the CDR3, 45 bases in frame from the first base. In the germline V gene (reference sequence), CDR1 corresponds to MNHEY and CDR2 to SMNVEV.

To sequence the TCRbeta CDR3 region, genomic DNA was isolated from the sorted cells. The immunoSEQ Assay was used to sequence the TCRbeta CDR3 regions. The table was pulled from immuneACCESS by TCRdb, which kept in-frame rearrangements only. Such tables lose some clones; where checked, under half of the loss comes from unresolved V genes, and the rest has no known cause. In this sample the table shows around 30,000 clones, 82% of which occur a single time. The ten largest clonotypes hold 2.6% of the sample. In this sample, this clone turned up a few times. Its antigen is unknown. No base qualities exist here, and no much larger clone lies one base off it. Results and caveats for the whole study, not just this receptor: Low levels of normalized T-cell clonal expansion were also seen in some nonresponding patients. After ivuxolimab, CD8+ T cells had more expanded clones than CD4+ T cells on average. At doses from 0.1 to 3.0 mg/kg, clonal expansion was seen in both CD4+ and CD8+ blood T cells between baseline and week 6. In the 0.1-3.0 mg/kg groups, partial responders had among the lowest normalized peripheral clonal expansion, particularly in CD8+ T cells. Which antigens the clonally expanded peripheral T cells were specific for was not determined.

This clonotype originated in an adult with an advanced solid tumor such as melanoma, head and neck, liver or kidney cancer. The sequence links TRBV27 to TRBJ2-3; too little of a D gene remains to name it. The sequencing used CD4+ or CD8+ T cells sorted from blood, collected in a trial of the OX40 agonist ivuxolimab. For the CDR3, the sequence is CASSSMALSTDTQYF. The DNA reads as follows: TGTGCCAGCAGTTCAATGGCACTTAGCACAGATACGCAGTATTTT.